Sequencing of this T cell receptor beta chain was carried out in a study of control samples from healthy donors and cancer patients. The junction had 11 bases not matched to a gene; V was cut back by 0 bases and J by 8 bases. From germline, CDR1 is SGHRS and CDR2 YFSETQ. This CDR3 has 16 residues. Sequencing used immunoSEQ multiplex PCR; TCRdb keeps in-frame clones, though not all of them. The data contain about 110,000 clones, more than 85% of them seen just once; the ten biggest clones take up 6% to 8.5%. This clone was counted a single time. The sequence came from a woman in her late teens or twenties in good health. Sample: blood. The J gene is TRBJ2-1, the V gene TRBV5-1; 7 bases match TRBD2. The CDR3 here is CASSLVGGRAIHEQFF. The CDR3 DNA sequence: TGCGCCAGCAGCTTGGTGGGTGGGAGGGCCATTCATGAGCAGTTCTTC.